This TCR beta chain is drawn from a study of T-cell memory formation after mild COVID-19. Background on the study: In these data, TCR clusters were largely donor specific.

MiXCR, applied by TCRdb to the 5' RACE reads, yields one record per CDR3 protein. The sample yields about 300,000 distinct CDR3 sequences, roughly 19% seen once. About this clonotype: What it recognizes is unknown.

General study results and limits: Contracting clones localized mainly to CM and EM when CD4+ and mainly to EMRA when CD8+.

Germline CDR1 reads MNHNY; CDR2 reads SVGAGI (reference sequence). Trimming stripped 2 bases from V and 5 bases from J, with 6 bases between. The CDR3 consists of 12 residues. The chain is built from TRBV6-6 and TRBJ1-2; D ambiguous. Sequenced input: PBMCs or a T cell subset sorted from them (not recorded which). The sequence came from a man aged 18 to 29 who had mild COVID-19 (a few samples of this study predate the infection). Cell type and time point are not known. CDR3 DNA: TGTGCCAGCAGTTACGCAGAGTATGGCTACACCTTC. It is translated as CASSYAEYGYTF.